Listed below are T cell receptor beta chains from one sample, sequenced in a study of blood T cell repertoires in COVID-19. TCRdb keeps only in-frame clones here, not all; method: immunoSEQ multiplex PCR. The sample carries about 55,000 clones, 86% recorded once. Sequenced input: peripheral blood. The source of these receptors is a man at least 80 years old with acute or convalescent COVID-19. Both conserved end residues are trimmed from each CDR3. The listing skips clone size in some rows; elsewhere it reads once, few, many or a size class.

v_call	j_call	cdr3_length	clone_size	cdr3_aa
TRBV9	TRBJ1-3	13	.	ASSVGRVYGNTIY
TRBV7-2	TRBJ1-1	16	once	ASSEGGVTTLGNTEAF
TRBV2	TRBJ2-1	13	once	ASSSGLVDYNEQF
TRBV6-5	TRBJ2-2	12	.	AIGRGVNTGELF
TRBV7-8	TRBJ1-5	13	.	ASSERDIQNQPQH
TRBV2	TRBJ2-7	11	.	ASSYRNRGGVP
TRBV19	TRBJ1-5	10	.	AGGDRDQPQH
TRBV9	TRBJ1-2	15	.	ASSFSRDRGARDGYT
TRBV5-1	TRBJ1-2	15	.	ASSPSDGTGPNYGYT
TRBV27	TRBJ2-2	13	few	ASSPGTTNTGELF
TRBV10-1	TRBJ1-2	11	.	ASSERTGDGYT
TRBV27	TRBJ1-1	13	.	ASSPTGGVNTEAF
TRBV7-9	TRBJ1-2	10	.	ASSLDRYGYT
TRBV2	TRBJ1-2	11	.	ASRDRGNYGYT
TRBV19	TRBJ1-2	10	.	ASSDRDREVT
TRBV5-4	TRBJ2-7	13	.	ASSAPGQSPYEQY
TRBV27	TRBJ1-4	14	.	ASSLPDRSANEKLF
TRBV5-1	TRBJ2-3	13	.	ASSPAGISTDTQY
TRBV29-1	TRBJ2-3	10	.	SVQGFTDTQY
TRBV7-2	TRBJ2-3	11	.	ASSLGQVDTQY
TRBV4-1	TRBJ2-3	13	.	ASSQEQGSTDTQY
TRBV18	TRBJ2-2	14	.	ASSPTGSGSPRPLF
TRBV6-1	TRBJ2-1	14	.	ASSEGGVRFNNEQF
TRBV15	TRBJ1-3	14	.	ATSRGGAFSGNTIY
TRBV2	TRBJ2-2	13	.	ASSELGGSAGELF